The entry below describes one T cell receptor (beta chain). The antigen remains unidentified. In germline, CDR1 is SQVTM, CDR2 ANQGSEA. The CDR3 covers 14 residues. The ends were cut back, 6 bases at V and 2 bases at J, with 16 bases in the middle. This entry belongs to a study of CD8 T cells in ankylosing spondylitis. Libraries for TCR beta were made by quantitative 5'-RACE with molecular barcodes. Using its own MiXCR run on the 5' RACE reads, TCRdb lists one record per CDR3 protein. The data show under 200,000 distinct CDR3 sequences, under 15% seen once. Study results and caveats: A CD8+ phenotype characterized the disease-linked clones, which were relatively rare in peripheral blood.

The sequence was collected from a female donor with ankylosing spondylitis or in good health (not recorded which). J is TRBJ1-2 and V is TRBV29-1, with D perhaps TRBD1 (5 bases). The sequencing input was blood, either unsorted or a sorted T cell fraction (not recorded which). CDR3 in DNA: TGCAGCGTCCGCCCGCAGGGCGGCAACTATGGCTACACCTTC. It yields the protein CSVRPQGGNYGYTF.